Listed below are T cell receptor beta chains from one sample, sequenced in a study of shared clonotypes between healthy human individuals. Only in-frame clones appear in the TCRdb table, and some are missing; sequencing was by immunoSEQ multiplex PCR. The data contain about 96,000 clones, approximately 63% of them singletons. Sequences were obtained from memory CD8+ T cells sorted from blood. These receptors originate from a man between 25 and 39 years old in good health. Both conserved end residues are part of each CDR3.

v_call	j_call	cdr3_aa
TRBV2	TRBJ2-7	CASSGGTEEQYF
TRBV2	TRBJ1-2	CASSRTGTENYGYTF
TRBV6-5	TRBJ1-4	CASKGAYPGEKLFF
TRBV15	TRBJ2-5	CATSPGQAIQETQYF
TRBV7-8	TRBJ2-1	CASSLGLAGEFDNEQFF
TRBV5-1	TRBJ2-1	CASRPLPVLAGGPRQFF
TRBV28	TRBJ2-1	CASSLCCQGNPTIEQFF
TRBV28	TRBJ2-7	CASSSGTALYEQYF
TRBV9	TRBJ2-3	CASNIAGGPPDTQYF
TRBV6-6	TRBJ2-3	CASSYRPAGDTDTQYF
TRBV19	TRBJ2-7	CASSPRTGSSYEQYF
TRBV14	TRBJ2-1	CASSPYSELEQFF
TRBV28	TRBJ2-7	CASVDRSYEQYF
TRBV13	TRBJ2-7	CASSLLGTQNF
TRBV28	TRBJ2-1	CASSRSYNEQFF
TRBV19	TRBJ1-2	CASSMSPGASGYTF
TRBV25-1	TRBJ1-4	CASSDNSWGPEKLFF
TRBV27	TRBJ1-3	CASSSRPGGSGNTIYF
TRBV28	TRBJ1-4	CATNPRDSEYDATNEKLFF
TRBV7-9	TRBJ2-3	CASSLAHFGSGSTDTQYF
TRBV7-9	TRBJ2-1	CASSLALGGNEQFF
TRBV2	TRBJ2-2	CASSLGGNTGELFF
TRBV7-3	TRBJ2-1	CASSLIPGGEQFF
TRBV7-9	TRBJ2-7	CASSSPGQFYEQYF
TRBV19	TRBJ2-2	CASSLDRGNTGELFF
TRBV7-9	TRBJ2-2	CASSTDRVSNTGELFF
TRBV2	TRBJ1-2	CASTKHREGSYGYTF
TRBV18	TRBJ1-5	CASAPRTGGGNQPQHF